These 3 T cell receptor beta chains were sequenced from one sample in a study of regulatory T cells in long-lasting Graves disease. The time point denotes: persistent/refractory GD, antithyroid drugs over 5 years with positive TRAb. The authors made the TCR library using RNA they extracted from PBMCs. Through Arm-PCR of CDR3 regions and iRepertoire HTBI primers, TCR beta libraries were built. From the multiplex PCR reads, TCRdb called clonotypes with MiXCR, one entry per CDR3 protein. The repertoire holds over 300,000 distinct CDR3 sequences, with around a fifth as singletons. The source was peripheral blood mononuclear cells (PBMCs), collected when the disease was refractory, from a patient treated with antithyroid drugs. The source is a female donor with Graves disease.

There are a few counts of this clonotype. One junction end disagrees with the germline gene, perhaps due to a read error. The chain couples TRBV7-9 to TRBJ1-2, with 10 positions matching TRBD1. The CDR3 has 15 residues. Looked up from germline, CDR1 is SEHNR and CDR2 is FQNEAQ (reference sequence). The CDR3 coding sequence is TGTGCCAGCAGCTCTTACGGCCGGGACAGGGGCCCCTTAGTCTTC. This gives the protein CASSSYGRDRGPLVF.

The V and J genes are TRBV30 and TRBJ2-2; the D is unclear. The germline V gene encodes CDR1 GTSNPN and CDR2 SVGIG (reference sequence). The CDR3 covers 14 residues. The V and J ends lost 4 bases and 5 bases respectively, with 14 bases between them. CDR3 protein: CAWTGRGWTGELFF. CDR3 DNA sequence: TGTGCCTGGACGGGTAGAGGATGGACCGGGGAGCTGTTTTTT.

The chain combines TRBV20-1 with TRBJ2-7; 10 bases fit TRBD2. Germline CDR1 is DFQATT and CDR2 is SNEGSKA (reference sequence). CDR3 length: 14 residues. Germline trimming cut 5 bases from V and 1 base from J; bases unmatched to any gene: 5. CDR3 protein: CSAGGTSESYEQYF. CDR3 bases: TGCAGTGCTGGAGGGACTAGCGAGTCCTACGAGCAGTACTTC.